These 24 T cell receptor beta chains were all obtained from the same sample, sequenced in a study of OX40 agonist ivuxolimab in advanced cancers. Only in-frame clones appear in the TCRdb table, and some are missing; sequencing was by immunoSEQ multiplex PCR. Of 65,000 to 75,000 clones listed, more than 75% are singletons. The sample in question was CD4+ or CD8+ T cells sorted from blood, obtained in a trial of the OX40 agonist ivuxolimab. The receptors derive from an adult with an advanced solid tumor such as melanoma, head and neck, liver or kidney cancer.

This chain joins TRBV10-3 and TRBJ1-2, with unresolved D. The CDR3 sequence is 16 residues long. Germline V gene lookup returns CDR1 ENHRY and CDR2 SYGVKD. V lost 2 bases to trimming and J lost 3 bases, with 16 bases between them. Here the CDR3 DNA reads TGTGCCATCAGTGAGCCGTCCGGGGTGAAATACTATGGCTACACCTTC. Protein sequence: CAISEPSGVKYYGYTF.

The CDR3 DNA follows: TGTGCCAGCTCACCAGAACGGACAGGGAACACCGGGGAGCTGTTTTTT. It codes for CASSPERTGNTGELFF. The chain recombines TRBV18 with TRBJ2-2, with TRBD1 matching 7 bases. CDR1 and CDR2 from the germline V gene are KGHSH and LQKENI. This CDR3 has 16 residues. V lost 2 bases, J lost 1 base, and 4 bases stayed unmatched.

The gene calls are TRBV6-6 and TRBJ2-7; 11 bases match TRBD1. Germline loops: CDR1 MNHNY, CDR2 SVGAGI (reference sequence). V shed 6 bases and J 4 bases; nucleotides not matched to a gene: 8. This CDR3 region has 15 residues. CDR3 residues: CASRQGTGGSYEQYF. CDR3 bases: TGTGCCAGCAGACAAGGGACAGGGGGTTCGTACGAGCAGTACTTC.

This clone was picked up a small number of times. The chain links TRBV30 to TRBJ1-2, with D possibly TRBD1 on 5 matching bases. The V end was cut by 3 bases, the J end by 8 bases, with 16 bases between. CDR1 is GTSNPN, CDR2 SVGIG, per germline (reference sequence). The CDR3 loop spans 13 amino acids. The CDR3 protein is CAWRGAGRRGYTF. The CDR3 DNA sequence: TGTGCCTGGAGAGGCGCAGGGCGAAGGGGCTACACCTTC.

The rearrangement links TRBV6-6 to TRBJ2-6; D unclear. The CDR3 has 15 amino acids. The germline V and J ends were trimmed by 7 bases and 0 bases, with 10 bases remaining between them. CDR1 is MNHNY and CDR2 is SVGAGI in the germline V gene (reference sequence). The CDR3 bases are TGTGCCAGCACCAATTTCGCCTCTGGGGCCAACGTCCTGACTTTC. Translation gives CASTNFASGANVLTF.

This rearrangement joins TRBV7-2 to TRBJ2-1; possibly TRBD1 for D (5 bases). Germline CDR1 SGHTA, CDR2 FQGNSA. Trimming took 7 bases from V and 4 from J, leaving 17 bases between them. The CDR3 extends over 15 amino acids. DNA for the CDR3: TGTGCCAGCATCCTAGGGGCTAGGGATTACAATGAGCAGTTCTTC. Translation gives CASILGARDYNEQFF. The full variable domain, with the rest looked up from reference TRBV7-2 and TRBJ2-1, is GAGVSQSPSNKVTEKGKDVELRCDPISGHTALYWYRQSLGQGLEFLIYFQGNSAPDKSGLPSDRFSAERTGGSVSTLTIQRTQQEDSAVYLCASILGARDYNEQFFGPGTRLTVL.

The CDR3, as DNA: TGTGCCAGCAGCTTAGCAACCTCCTACAATGAGCAGTTCTTC. Its protein product is CASSLATSYNEQFF. J is TRBJ2-1 and V is TRBV11-2; unclear D gene. From germline, CDR1 is SGHAT and CDR2 FQNNGV. V was shortened by 1 base and J by 0 bases, with 4 bases between the two germline ends. The CDR3 extends over 14 amino acids.

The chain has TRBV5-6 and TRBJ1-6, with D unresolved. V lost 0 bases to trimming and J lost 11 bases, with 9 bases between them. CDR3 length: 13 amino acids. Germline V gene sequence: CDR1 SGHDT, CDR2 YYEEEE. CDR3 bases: TGTGCCAGCAGCTTGGTGGCCGGCGCACCCCTCCACTTT. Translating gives CASSLVAGAPLHF.

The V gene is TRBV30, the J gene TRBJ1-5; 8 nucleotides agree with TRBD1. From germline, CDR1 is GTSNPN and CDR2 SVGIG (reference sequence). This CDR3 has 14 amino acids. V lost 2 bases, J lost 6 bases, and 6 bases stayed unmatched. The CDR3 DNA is TGTGCCTGGAGTCATACAGGGGGGAGTCAGCCCCAGCATTTT. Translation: CAWSHTGGSQPQHF.

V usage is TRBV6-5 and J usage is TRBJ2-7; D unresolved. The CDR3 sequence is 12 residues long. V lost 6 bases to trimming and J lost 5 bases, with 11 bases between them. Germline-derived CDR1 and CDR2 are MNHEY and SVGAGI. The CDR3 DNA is TGTGCCAGCAGGCTGTATGAGAACGAGCAGTACTTC. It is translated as CASRLYENEQYF.

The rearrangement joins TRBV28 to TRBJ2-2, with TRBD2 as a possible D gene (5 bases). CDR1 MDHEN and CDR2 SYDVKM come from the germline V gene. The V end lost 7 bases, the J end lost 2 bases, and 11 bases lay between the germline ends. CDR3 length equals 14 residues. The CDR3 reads CASTPGGNTGELFF. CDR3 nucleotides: TGTGCCAGCACCCCTGGAGGAAACACCGGGGAGCTGTTTTTT.

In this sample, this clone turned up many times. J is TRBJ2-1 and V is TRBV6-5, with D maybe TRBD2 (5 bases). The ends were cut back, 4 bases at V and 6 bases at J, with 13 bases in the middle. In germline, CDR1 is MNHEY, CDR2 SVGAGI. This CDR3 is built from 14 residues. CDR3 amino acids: CASSSNRGGNEQFF. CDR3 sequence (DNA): TGTGCCAGCAGTTCGAACCGGGGTGGCAATGAGCAGTTCTTC.

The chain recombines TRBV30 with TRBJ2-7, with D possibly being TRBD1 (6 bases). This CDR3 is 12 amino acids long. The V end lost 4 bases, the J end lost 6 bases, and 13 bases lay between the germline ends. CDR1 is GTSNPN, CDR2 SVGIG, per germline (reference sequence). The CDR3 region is CAWKGTGFEQYF. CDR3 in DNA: TGTGCCTGGAAAGGTACAGGGTTCGAGCAGTACTTC.

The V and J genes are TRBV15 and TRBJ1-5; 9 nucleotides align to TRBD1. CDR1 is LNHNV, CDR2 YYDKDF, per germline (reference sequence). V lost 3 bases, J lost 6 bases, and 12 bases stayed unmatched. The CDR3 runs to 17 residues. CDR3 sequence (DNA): TGTGCCACCAGCAGTTCGGACAGGGGCTACGAGGGTCAGCCCCAGCATTTT. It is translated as CATSSSDRGYEGQPQHF.

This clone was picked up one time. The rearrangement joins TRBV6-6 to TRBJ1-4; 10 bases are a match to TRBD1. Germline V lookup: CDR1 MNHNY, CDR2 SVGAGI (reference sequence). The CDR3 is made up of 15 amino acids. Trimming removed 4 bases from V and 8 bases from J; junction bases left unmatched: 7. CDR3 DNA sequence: TGTGCCAGCAGTTCTCGGGACAGGGGCACAGAAAAACTGTTTTTT. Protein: CASSSRDRGTEKLFF.

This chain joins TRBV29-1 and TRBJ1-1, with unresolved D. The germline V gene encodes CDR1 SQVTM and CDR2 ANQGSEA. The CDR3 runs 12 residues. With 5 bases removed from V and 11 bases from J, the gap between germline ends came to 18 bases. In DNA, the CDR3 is TGCAGCGTTCAGTCCGGACCTGGCGTGGCTTTCTTT. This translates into CSVQSGPGVAFF.

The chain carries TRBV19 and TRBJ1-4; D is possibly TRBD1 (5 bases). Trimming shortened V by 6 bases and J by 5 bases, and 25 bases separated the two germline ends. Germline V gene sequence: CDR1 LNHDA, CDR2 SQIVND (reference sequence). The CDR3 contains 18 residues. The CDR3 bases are TGTGCCAGTAGCACCGAAACCCCCAAGAGGGGAACGAATGAAAAACTGTTTTTT. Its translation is CASSTETPKRGTNEKLFF.

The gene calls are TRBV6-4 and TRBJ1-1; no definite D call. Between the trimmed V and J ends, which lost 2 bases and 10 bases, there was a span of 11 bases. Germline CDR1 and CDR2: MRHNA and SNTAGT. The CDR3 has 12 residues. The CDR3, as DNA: TGTGCCAGCAGTGACGGGGAGTTAGGAGCTTTCTTT. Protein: CASSDGELGAFF.

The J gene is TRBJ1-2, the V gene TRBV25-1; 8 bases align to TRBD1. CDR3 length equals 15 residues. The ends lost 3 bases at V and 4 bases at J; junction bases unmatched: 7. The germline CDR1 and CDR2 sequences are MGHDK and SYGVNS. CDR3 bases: TGTGCCAGCAGTGAGACAGGGGTCCGCTCCTATGGCTACACCTTC. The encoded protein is CASSETGVRSYGYTF.

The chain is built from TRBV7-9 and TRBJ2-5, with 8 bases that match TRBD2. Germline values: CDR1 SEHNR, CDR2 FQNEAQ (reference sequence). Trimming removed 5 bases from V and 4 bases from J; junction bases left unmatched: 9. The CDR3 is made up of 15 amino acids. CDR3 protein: CASSAGSGSGETQYF. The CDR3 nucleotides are TGTGCCAGCAGCGCGGGAAGCGGGAGTGGAGAGACCCAGTACTTC.

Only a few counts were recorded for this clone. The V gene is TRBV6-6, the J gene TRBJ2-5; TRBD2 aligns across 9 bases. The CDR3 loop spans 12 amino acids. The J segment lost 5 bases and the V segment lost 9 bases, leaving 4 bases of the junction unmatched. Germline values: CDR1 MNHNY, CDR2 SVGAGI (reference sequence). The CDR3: CASSGSGETQYF. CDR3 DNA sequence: TGTGCCAGTAGCGGGAGCGGGGAGACCCAGTACTTC.

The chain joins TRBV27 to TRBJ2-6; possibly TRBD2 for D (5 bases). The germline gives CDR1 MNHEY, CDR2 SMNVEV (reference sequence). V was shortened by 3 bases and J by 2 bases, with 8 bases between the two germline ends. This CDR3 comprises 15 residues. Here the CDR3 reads CASSFEGPGANVLTF. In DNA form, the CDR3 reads TGTGCCAGCAGTTTCGAGGGCCCTGGGGCCAACGTCCTGACTTTC. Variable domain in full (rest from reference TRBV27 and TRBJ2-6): EAQVTQNPRYLITVTGKKLTVTCSQNMNHEYMSWYRQDPGLGLRQIYYSMNVEVTDKGDVPEGYKVSRKEKRNFPLILESPSPNQTSLYFCASSFEGPGANVLTFGAGSRLTVL.

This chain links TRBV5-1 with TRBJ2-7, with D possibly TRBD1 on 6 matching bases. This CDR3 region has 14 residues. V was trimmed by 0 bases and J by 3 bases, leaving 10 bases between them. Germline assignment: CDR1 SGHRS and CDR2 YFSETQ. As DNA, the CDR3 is TGCGCCAGCAGCTTGGCGGGCAGGGGCTACGAGCAGTACTTC. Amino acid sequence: CASSLAGRGYEQYF.

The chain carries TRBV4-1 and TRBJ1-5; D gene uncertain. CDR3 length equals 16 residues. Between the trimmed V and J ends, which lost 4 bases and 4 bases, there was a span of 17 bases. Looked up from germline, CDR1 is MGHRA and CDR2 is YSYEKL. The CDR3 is CASSRQAQTGNQPQHF. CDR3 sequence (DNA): TGCGCCAGCAGCCGCCAAGCCCAAACTGGGAATCAGCCCCAGCATTTT.